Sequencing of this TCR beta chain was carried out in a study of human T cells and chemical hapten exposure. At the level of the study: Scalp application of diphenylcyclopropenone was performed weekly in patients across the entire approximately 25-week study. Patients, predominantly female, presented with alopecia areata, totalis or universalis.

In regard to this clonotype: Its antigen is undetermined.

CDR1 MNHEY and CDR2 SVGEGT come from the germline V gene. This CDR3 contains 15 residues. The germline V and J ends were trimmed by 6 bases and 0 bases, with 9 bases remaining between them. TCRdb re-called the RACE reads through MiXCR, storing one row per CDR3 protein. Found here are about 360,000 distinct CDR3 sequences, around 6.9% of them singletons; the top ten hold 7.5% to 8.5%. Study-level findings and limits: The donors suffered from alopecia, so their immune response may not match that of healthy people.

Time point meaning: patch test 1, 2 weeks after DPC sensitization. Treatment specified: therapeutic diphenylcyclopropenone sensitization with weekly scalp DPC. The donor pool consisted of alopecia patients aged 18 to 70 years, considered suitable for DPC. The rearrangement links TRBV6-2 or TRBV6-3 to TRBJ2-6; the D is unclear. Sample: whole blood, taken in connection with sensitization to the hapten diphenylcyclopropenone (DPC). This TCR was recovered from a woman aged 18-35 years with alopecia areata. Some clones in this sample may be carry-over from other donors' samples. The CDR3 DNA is TGTGCCAGCAGCCAAACAGTCTCTGGGGCCAACGTCCTGACTTTC. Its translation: CASSQTVSGANVLTF.